The 12 T cell receptor beta chains presented below share a single source sample, sequenced in a study of molecular identifiers for immune sequencing clone quantification. One entry per CDR3 protein results from TCRdb running MiXCR on the PCR reads. This table has roughly 86,000 distinct CDR3 sequences, 15% to 20% appearing once. Material: naive CD8+ T cells from blood, with Jurkat cell RNA spiked in. Subset specified: FACS-sorted CD8+CD4-CCR7+CD45RA+ naive T cells. The origin of the receptors is a human donor in good health. Some libraries in this study had Jurkat cell RNA spiked in.

This clonotype appeared many times. The gene calls are TRBV29-1 and TRBJ1-1; tentative D call: TRBD1 (6 bases). V was trimmed by 2 bases and J by 3 bases, leaving 10 bases between them. Germline-derived CDR1 and CDR2 are SQVTM and ANQGSEA. This CDR3 region has 13 residues. The CDR3 sequence: CSVETGLYTEAFF. The CDR3 DNA follows: TGCAGCGTTGAAACAGGGTTGTACACTGAAGCTTTCTTT.

The table lists this clonotype with many counts. This chain uses TRBV4-1 with TRBJ2-5; maybe TRBD2 (5 bases). V lost 2 bases and J lost 1, with 8 bases in between. The germline gives CDR1 MGHRA, CDR2 YSYEKL. The CDR3 spans 14 residues. In nucleotides, the CDR3 is TGCGCCAGCAGCCAAAGCGGTGGCCAAGAGACCCAGTACTTC. It specifies CASSQSGGQETQYF.

This clonotype has at least ten counts. The rearrangement uses TRBV20-1 and TRBJ2-7, with 7 bases that match TRBD2. The ends lost 0 bases at V and 0 bases at J; junction bases unmatched: 8. This CDR3 is built from 16 residues. Germline assignment: CDR1 DFQATT and CDR2 SNEGSKA (reference sequence). CDR3 sequence reads: CSARESPAGTSYEQYF. The CDR3 region has the DNA TGCAGTGCTAGAGAGAGTCCAGCGGGGACCTCCTACGAGCAGTACTTC.

This clonotype was detected ten times or more. This chain uses TRBV6-2 or TRBV6-3 with TRBJ1-4; perhaps TRBD1 as D (5 bases). With 7 bases removed from V and 7 bases from J, the gap between germline ends came to 25 bases. The germline CDR1 and CDR2 sequences are MNHEY and SVGEGT. The CDR3 covers 17 residues. CDR3 DNA: TGTGCCAGCACCAAGGAGACAGAGCCTTCAGGATTTGAAAAACTGTTTTTT. Its translation is CASTKETEPSGFEKLFF.

This clonotype was seen ten or more times. The CDR3 reads CASSLGGGAHEQYF. The CDR3 nucleotides read TGTGCCAGTAGTCTCGGAGGGGGGGCCCACGAGCAGTACTTC. The J gene is TRBJ2-7, the V gene TRBV19; D may be TRBD2 (7 bases). The V end lost 5 bases, the J end lost 5 bases, and 16 bases lay between the germline ends. The CDR3 length is 14 residues. The germline gives CDR1 LNHDA, CDR2 SQIVND (reference sequence).

This clonotype was counted ten times or more. The V gene is TRBV30, the J gene TRBJ1-1; no clear D. V was trimmed by 2 bases and J by 1 base, leaving 8 bases between them. The CDR3 has 13 amino acids. CDR1 is GTSNPN and CDR2 is SVGIG in the germline V gene (reference sequence). Here the CDR3 reads CAWSLGRNTEAFF. The CDR3 DNA reads as TGTGCCTGGAGTCTTGGGCGGAACACTGAAGCTTTCTTT. The entire variable domain, with the rest obtained from reference TRBV30 and TRBJ1-1, is as follows: SQTIHQWPATLVQPVGSPLSLECTVEGTSNPNLYWYRQAAGRGLQLLFYSVGIGQISSEVPQNLSASRPQDRQFILSSKKLLLSDSGFYLCAWSLGRNTEAFFGQGTRLTVV.

This clonotype showed up many times. The J gene is TRBJ2-7, the V gene TRBV4-1; weak D call: TRBD2 (5 bases). Per the germline V gene, CDR1 is MGHRA and CDR2 is YSYEKL. The CDR3 has 17 amino acids. Trimming stripped 5 bases from V and 0 bases from J, with 20 bases between. CDR3 sequence: CASSAKRGQDASYEQYF. CDR3 coding DNA: TGCGCCAGCAGCGCAAAACGAGGGCAGGACGCCTCCTACGAGCAGTACTTC.

This clonotype was detected ten times or more. The chain recombines TRBV7-3 with TRBJ2-1; TRBD1 might be the D (6 bases). CDR3 length: 12 residues. Germline loops: CDR1 SGHTA, CDR2 FQGTGA. The ends were cut back, 3 bases at V and 15 bases at J, with 15 bases in the middle. CDR3 sequence reads: CASSFPGQSLFF. CDR3 sequence (DNA): TGTGCCAGCAGCTTCCCCGGACAGTCTCTGTTCTTC.

This clonotype has a count of ten or more. V and J are TRBV27 and TRBJ2-1, with D tentatively TRBD2 (5 bases). The CDR3 has 16 amino acids. Germline lookup yields CDR1 MNHEY and CDR2 SMNVEV (reference sequence). V lost 4 bases to trimming and J lost 2 bases, with 15 bases between them. CDR3 nucleotide sequence: TGTGCCAGCAGTTCCCTCGCTAGCAGAGCCTACAATGAGCAGTTCTTC. Translating it yields CASSSLASRAYNEQFF.

There are many counts of this clonotype. The chain has TRBV4-3 and TRBJ2-7; D could derive from TRBD1 or TRBD2 (5 bases each). The germline V and J ends were trimmed by 1 base and 5 bases, with 12 bases remaining between them. The CDR3 consists of 14 residues. Germline CDR1 and CDR2: LGHNA and YSLEER. CDR3 in amino acids: CASSQGIGTHEQYF. The CDR3 DNA is TGCGCCAGCAGCCAAGGGATCGGGACCCACGAGCAGTACTTC.

This clonotype came up once. CDR3 sequence: CASSPRASGGNEQFF. The CDR3, as DNA: TGTGCCAGCAGCCCAAGGGCTAGCGGGGGCAATGAGCAGTTCTTC. The chain employs TRBV7-2 and TRBJ2-1; TRBD2 aligns across 10 bases. Germline trimming cut 5 bases from V and 6 bases from J; bases unmatched to any gene: 7. The CDR3 is made up of 15 amino acids. From germline, CDR1 is SGHTA and CDR2 FQGNSA.

This clonotype was counted at least ten times. The chain combines TRBV7-9 with TRBJ2-3; D remains unclear. The CDR3 runs 14 residues. The germline CDR1 and CDR2 sequences are SEHNR and FQNEAQ (reference sequence). Deletions cut 1 base from V and 0 bases from J, with 5 bases between. The CDR3 sequence is CASSLGFSTDTQYF. The CDR3 DNA sequence: TGTGCCAGCAGCTTAGGATTTAGCACAGATACGCAGTATTTT.